This T cell receptor beta chain was captured by sequencing in a study of T cells in Graves' hyperthyroidism and ophthalmopathy. Uncontrolled infection, other autoimmune disease, pregnancy or lactation barred patients from enrollment. Study results and caveats: Among clonotypes expanded in thyroid above 0.001, most were also found in blood.

TCR beta CDR3 region amplification was performed from RNA transcripts. A first-round RT-PCR of the TCR CDR3 used the HTBI primer set. Each CDR3 protein is one row after TCRdb ran MiXCR on the multiplex PCR reads. This sample has 540,000 or so distinct CDR3 sequences, with under 60% found just once. A remark on this clonotype: Its specificity is unknown.

The CDR3 is made up of 13 amino acids. The V gene's germline CDR1 is SGHTA and CDR2 FQGNSA. Between the trimmed V and J ends, which lost 5 bases and 3 bases, there was a span of 10 bases. The chain uses TRBV7-2 and TRBJ1-2; the D is unclear. The sample taken for sequencing was peripheral blood or thyroid tissue (not recorded which). This receptor was identified in an adult woman with Graves' disease, either hyperthyroidism or ophthalmopathy (not recorded which). The CDR3 DNA sequence: TGTGCCAGCAGCCGCGGGTTGTACTATGGCTACACCTTC. Amino acids: CASSRGLYYGYTF.